The 27 T cell receptor beta chains given below trace back to one sample, sequenced in a study of monozygotic twins with inflammatory bowel disease. TCRdb re-called the 5' RACE reads; one entry per CDR3 protein, DNA not given. The specimen's table records about 300,000 distinct CDR3 sequences. Sequencing was done on a sample of blood. These receptors were obtained from a human donor with ulcerative colitis or Crohn's disease, or a healthy co-twin of an affected twin (not recorded which).

The chain has TRBV5-1 and TRBJ2-7; TCRdb reports TRBD2, a call that lacks DNA to check it against. In germline, CDR1 is SGHRS, CDR2 YFSETQ. This CDR3 has 16 residues. The chain's CDR3 is CASSPQGTSGGNEQYF. Together with reference TRBV5-1 and TRBJ2-7, the CDR3 gives the full variable domain: KAGVTQTPRYLIKTRGQQVTLSCSPISGHRSVSWYQQTPGQGLQFLFEYFSETQRNKGNFPGRFSGRQFSNSRSEMNVSTLELGDSALYLCASSPQGTSGGNEQYFGPGTRLTVT.

V usage is TRBV5-1 and J usage is TRBJ2-1; the D call from TCRdb, TRBD2, cannot be confirmed without DNA. The CDR3 runs to 14 residues. Germline-derived CDR1 and CDR2 are SGHRS and YFSETQ. The chain's CDR3 is CASSSLASGNEQFF.

The genes are TRBV10-3 and TRBJ1-3; TCRdb gives TRBD1 as the D gene, but with no DNA this cannot be confirmed. This CDR3 region has 15 residues. The germline gives CDR1 ENHRY, CDR2 SYGVKD. CDR3 sequence: CAISGTGSSGNTIYF.

The chain uses TRBV7-2 and TRBJ1-2. CDR1 SGHTA and CDR2 FQGNSA come from the germline V gene. This CDR3 has 12 residues. CDR3 in amino acids: CASSHYNYGYTF.

The chain employs TRBV28 and TRBJ2-7; TCRdb outputs TRBD1, but without DNA this stays unchecked. Germline V CDR1 and CDR2: MDHEN, SYDVKM. The CDR3 has 14 residues. The CDR3 loop reads CASSSRGVRYEQYF.

V gene TRBV5-1 combines with J gene TRBJ2-7; TCRdb proposes TRBD2, but this gene call is untestable without DNA. This CDR3 comprises 15 residues. The V gene's germline CDR1 is SGHRS and CDR2 YFSETQ. The CDR3 here is CASSLRSGGRYEQYF.

V gene TRBV5-1 combines with J gene TRBJ2-2; checking the TCRdb D call of TRBD2 is not possible without DNA. This CDR3 spans 12 amino acids. Germline V gene lookup returns CDR1 SGHRS and CDR2 YFSETQ. The CDR3 protein is CASTLVGGKLFF.

The rearrangement joins TRBV6-5 to TRBJ1-2; TCRdb outputs TRBD1, but without DNA this stays unchecked. The germline V gene encodes CDR1 MNHEY and CDR2 SVGAGI. CDR3 length: 12 residues. The CDR3: CASSYRGGGYTF.

The V and J genes are TRBV14 and TRBJ1-2. Germline V CDR1 and CDR2: SGHDN, FVKESK. This CDR3 is 15 amino acids long. The CDR3 loop is CASSQDLRSIYGYTF.

The genes are TRBV10-3 and TRBJ2-1. This CDR3 comprises 16 residues. In germline, CDR1 is ENHRY, CDR2 SYGVKD. CDR3 in amino acids: CAISDQRISSYNEQFF.

The V call is TRBV7-8, the J call TRBJ2-7. Germline V gene sequence: CDR1 SGHVS, CDR2 FQNEAQ. CDR3 length equals 15 residues. CDR3: CASSLAVKSSYEQYF. Using reference TRBV7-8 and TRBJ2-7 for the parts outside the CDR3, the full variable domain is GAGVSQSPRYKVAKRGQDVALRCDPISGHVSLFWYQQALGQGPEFLTYFQNEAQLDKSGLPSDRFFAERPEGSVSTLKIQRTQQEDSAVYLCASSLAVKSSYEQYFGPGTRLTVT.

The chain combines TRBV18 with TRBJ2-3. The CDR3 has 11 amino acids. The V gene's germline CDR1 is KGHSH and CDR2 LQKENI. The CDR3 here is CASATADTQYF.

This chain links TRBV3-1 with TRBJ2-1; TCRdb lists TRBD1, though no DNA is available to test this call. The CDR3 length is 16 residues. CDR1 and CDR2 (germline): LGHDT, YNNKEL (reference sequence). CDR3 sequence reads: CASTTAPGQGANEQFF.

The CDR3 here is CASSLGQGYSYEQYF. The chain is built from TRBV5-6 and TRBJ2-7; TCRdb indicates TRBD1, and absent DNA this call remains unverified. This CDR3 has 15 residues. Germline V gives CDR1 SGHDT, CDR2 YYEEEE.

The V call is TRBV9, the J call TRBJ2-5; TCRdb lists TRBD1, though no DNA is available to test this call. The CDR3 is 13 amino acids. The germline V gene encodes CDR1 SGDLS and CDR2 YYNGEE. The chain's CDR3 is CASSGQGVKTQYF.

The chain recombines TRBV9 with TRBJ2-3. This CDR3 has 11 amino acids. CDR1 is SGDLS, CDR2 YYNGEE, per germline. CDR3 sequence reads: CASSKGDTQYF.

J is TRBJ2-7 and V is TRBV7-2; TCRdb proposes TRBD2, but this gene call is untestable without DNA. This CDR3 is 17 amino acids long. The germline V gene has CDR1 SGHTA and CDR2 FQGNSA. This CDR3 reads CASSRSRTSGSSYEQYF.

The rearrangement uses TRBV18 and TRBJ2-5; TCRdb's D call of TRBD1 is untestable without DNA. Germline assignment: CDR1 KGHSH and CDR2 LQKENI. The CDR3 runs to 17 residues. The CDR3 region is CASSPQGGLLIGETQYF.

The V and J genes are TRBV6-2 or TRBV6-3 and TRBJ2-5; TCRdb outputs TRBD1, but without DNA this stays unchecked. Germline-derived CDR1 and CDR2 are MNHEY and SVGEGT. This CDR3 has 21 residues. The CDR3 protein is CASSYWTPGQGPVAGQETQYF.

The chain couples TRBV5-6 to TRBJ2-1; the D call from TCRdb, TRBD1, cannot be confirmed without DNA. The CDR3 loop spans 14 amino acids. In germline, CDR1 is SGHDT, CDR2 YYEEEE. CDR3 sequence reads: CASSRYRGQNEQFF.

The gene calls are TRBV7-9 and TRBJ2-3; the TCRdb D gene call, TRBD1, has no DNA to confirm it. This CDR3 has 16 residues. CDR1 SEHNR and CDR2 FQNEAQ come from the germline V gene (reference sequence). The CDR3 loop reads CASSMGGGPQGDTQYF. Filled out from reference TRBV7-9 and TRBJ2-3, the complete variable domain reads DTGVSQNPRHKITKRGQNVTFRCDPISEHNRLYWYRQTLGQGPEFLTYFQNEAQLEKSRLLSDRFSAERPKGSFSTLEIQRTEQGDSAMYLCASSMGGGPQGDTQYFGPGTRLTVL.

The chain recombines TRBV7-8 with TRBJ2-2; the D call from TCRdb, TRBD1, cannot be confirmed without DNA. CDR3 length: 18 amino acids. Germline CDR1 and CDR2: SGHVS and FQNEAQ. The CDR3 loop reads CASSFSGLWDSGTGELFF.

The CDR3 reads CAIRGANQPQHF. The chain couples TRBV10-3 to TRBJ1-5. Looked up from germline, CDR1 is ENHRY and CDR2 is SYGVKD. This CDR3 contains 12 residues.

The V call is TRBV28, the J call TRBJ2-7. The CDR3 totals 14 residues. The germline CDR1 and CDR2 sequences are MDHEN and SYDVKM. The CDR3 protein is CASMIRGGSYEQYF. The variable domain in full, with the rest retrieved from reference TRBV28 and TRBJ2-7, is DVKVTQSSRYLVKRTGEKVFLECVQDMDHENMFWYRQDPGLGLRLIYFSYDVKMKEKGDIPEGYSVSREKKERFSLILESASTNQTSMYLCASMIRGGSYEQYFGPGTRLTVT.

The V call is TRBV29-1, the J call TRBJ2-7; as DNA is missing, the TRBD1 call by TCRdb cannot be tested. The CDR3 has 14 residues. Germline CDR1 SQVTM, CDR2 ANQGSEA. This chain's CDR3 is CSVEPGQGSKGQYF.

This sequence joins TRBV20-1 and TRBJ1-4; the TCRdb D gene call, TRBD1, has no DNA to confirm it. The CDR3 length is 15 residues. Looked up from germline, CDR1 is DFQATT and CDR2 is SNEGSKA (reference sequence). The chain's CDR3 is CSASPTTGRNEKLFF.

The chain combines TRBV7-9 with TRBJ1-1; checking the TCRdb D call of TRBD1 is not possible without DNA. The CDR3 loop spans 14 amino acids. The germline gives CDR1 SEHNR, CDR2 FQNEAQ (reference sequence). CDR3 amino acids: CASSLDRGRTEAFF.